These 27 T cell receptor beta chains were sequenced from one sample in a study of blood T cell repertoires in COVID-19. Produced via immunoSEQ multiplex PCR; TCRdb's table is partial and in-frame only. The sample lists some 200,000 clones, 81% seen once, with about 10% in the top ten. Sequencing was done on a sample of peripheral blood. These receptors were obtained from a woman in her forties with COVID-19, enrolled during active disease.

This chain connects TRBV2 to TRBJ2-3; D may be TRBD2 (7 bases). V lost 5 bases and J lost 1, with 13 bases in between. The germline V gene encodes CDR1 SNHLY and CDR2 FYNNEI. The CDR3 runs to 15 residues. CDR3 bases: TGTGCCAGCAGTACGGGGGGCTGGGGCACAGATACGCAGTATTTT. Its protein is CASSTGGWGTDTQYF.

This clone was observed a single time. This rearrangement joins TRBV15 to TRBJ1-5; D might be TRBD1 (6 bases). Trimming shortened V by 0 bases and J by 5 bases, and 20 bases separated the two germline ends. This CDR3 has 18 amino acids. Per the germline V gene, CDR1 is LNHNV and CDR2 is YYDKDF (reference sequence). CDR3 loop: CATSREPGRGRGHQPQHF. The CDR3 region has the DNA TGTGCCACCAGCAGAGAGCCGGGGCGCGGCAGGGGCCATCAGCCCCAGCATTTT.

V is TRBV5-1 and J is TRBJ2-7; no reliable D call. Between the trimmed V and J ends, which lost 0 bases and 2 bases, there was a span of 9 bases. The CDR3 extends over 14 amino acids. The germline V gene has CDR1 SGHRS and CDR2 YFSETQ. The CDR3 DNA follows: TGCGCCAGCAGCTTGGAGCAGGAAGCCTACGAGCAGTACTTC. Residues: CASSLEQEAYEQYF.

This clone was recorded a few times. V is TRBV5-1 and J is TRBJ1-4; TRBD1 matches at 8 bases. CDR3 size: 16 residues. With V trimmed by 4 bases and J by 8 bases, 13 bases remained unmatched. Germline lookup yields CDR1 SGHRS and CDR2 YFSETQ. The CDR3 DNA follows: TGCGCCAGCAGCCCGGACAGGGAGAGATTCCGGGAAAAACTGTTTTTT. Encoded protein: CASSPDRERFREKLFF. Full variable domain (outside the CDR3, taken from reference TRBV5-1 and TRBJ1-4): KAGVTQTPRYLIKTRGQQVTLSCSPISGHRSVSWYQQTPGQGLQFLFEYFSETQRNKGNFPGRFSGRQFSNSRSEMNVSTLELGDSALYLCASSPDRERFREKLFFGSGTQLSVL.

This clone has more than one count but fewer than ten. The chain is built from TRBV2 and TRBJ2-5; 11 bases align to TRBD1. The V and J ends lost 8 bases and 5 bases, in that order; junction bases with no gene match: 10. The CDR3 has 15 amino acids. Germline V gene lookup returns CDR1 SNHLY and CDR2 FYNNEI. The CDR3 region is CASHGDRGTVETQYF. In DNA, the CDR3 is TGTGCCAGCCACGGGGACAGGGGGACGGTGGAGACCCAGTACTTC.

J is TRBJ1-6 and V is TRBV6-5, with D maybe TRBD1 (5 bases). Deletions cut 10 bases from V and 0 bases from J, with 13 bases between. The CDR3 spans 15 residues. Looked up from germline, CDR1 is MNHEY and CDR2 is SVGAGI. The CDR3 is CAISQGGSYNSPLHF. The CDR3, as DNA: TGTGCCATTTCTCAGGGCGGCTCCTATAATTCACCCCTCCACTTT.

This clone turned up a few times. The genes are TRBV5-1 and TRBJ1-2, with D maybe TRBD1 (6 bases). This CDR3 spans 16 amino acids. Trimming cost V 6 bases and J 0 bases, with 18 bases left between them. The germline V gene has CDR1 SGHRS and CDR2 YFSETQ. CDR3 coding DNA: TGCGCCAGCACCGTAAACACAGGGAAGACTAACTATGGCTACACCTTC. As protein: CASTVNTGKTNYGYTF.

This chain connects TRBV6-6 to TRBJ2-1, with a tentative D call TRBD2 (6 bases). CDR1 is MNHNY and CDR2 is SVGAGI in the germline V gene (reference sequence). CDR3 size: 15 residues. V shed 10 bases and J shed 6 bases, with 22 bases lying between them. The CDR3, as DNA: TGTGCCACCTCCCGGTCGAGCGGGCCCGTCAATGAGCAGTTCTTC. It translates to CATSRSSGPVNEQFF.

This rearrangement joins TRBV18 to TRBJ2-3; a possible D gene is TRBD2 (6 bases). CDR1 is KGHSH, CDR2 LQKENI, per germline. The CDR3 has 17 amino acids. Trimming stripped 1 base from V and 6 bases from J, with 20 bases between. DNA of the CDR3: TGTGCCAGCTCACCACTTCCCCCGGGACTCCAAGGGGATACGCAGTATTTT. Protein: CASSPLPPGLQGDTQYF.

This sequence joins TRBV12-3 or TRBV12-4 and TRBJ2-7, with D possibly being TRBD2 (5 bases). Between the trimmed V and J ends, which lost 4 bases and 6 bases, there was a span of 13 bases. This CDR3 has 13 amino acids. The CDR3 loop is CASSYREGSEQYF. The CDR3 region has the DNA TGTGCCAGCAGTTATAGAGAGGGTAGCGAGCAGTACTTC.

V is TRBV9 and J is TRBJ2-1; the match to TRBD2 covers 8 bases. CDR3 length: 15 residues. The V segment lost 2 bases and the J segment 5 bases; nucleotides outside the gene matches: 6. Germline CDR1 SGDLS, CDR2 YYNGEE. This chain's CDR3 is CASSVRGGRDNEQFF. In nucleotides, the CDR3 is TGTGCCAGCAGCGTCCGGGGGGGCCGGGACAATGAGCAGTTCTTC.

In nucleotides, the CDR3 is TGTGCTAGTGGTGGGACACCGGTGGCGAACACCGGGGAGCTGTTTTTT. It translates to CASGGTPVANTGELFF. V is TRBV12-5 and J is TRBJ2-2, with D perhaps TRBD1 (6 bases). The ends were cut back, 5 bases at V and 0 bases at J, with 13 bases in the middle. The CDR3 is 16 residues long. Germline loops: CDR1 LGHNT, CDR2 FRNRAP.

This clone occurred once. The V gene is TRBV27, the J gene TRBJ2-1; the D gene is possibly TRBD1 (6 bases). The CDR3 runs 14 residues. CDR1 MNHEY and CDR2 SMNVEV come from the germline V gene (reference sequence). V lost 6 bases and J lost 6, with 15 bases in between. The CDR3 loop is CASRGKQGRNEQFF. CDR3 sequence (DNA): TGTGCCAGCAGAGGGAAACAGGGCCGCAATGAGCAGTTCTTC.

This chain uses TRBV14 with TRBJ1-2; possible D gene TRBD1, 6 bases. The CDR3 runs 16 residues. The germline gives CDR1 SGHDN, CDR2 FVKESK. Between the trimmed V and J ends, which lost 0 bases and 5 bases, there was a span of 16 bases. The CDR3 loop reads CASSQDLAGVRYGYTF. The CDR3, as DNA: TGTGCCAGCAGCCAAGATCTGGCAGGGGTAAGGTATGGCTACACCTTC.

The chain couples TRBV28 to TRBJ1-1, with a weak D call TRBD1 (6 bases). V lost 11 bases and J lost 4, with 20 bases in between. Per the germline V gene, CDR1 is MDHEN and CDR2 is SYDVKM. This CDR3 has 14 residues. As DNA, the CDR3 is TGTGCCTCTGATGGGGGGGGCGCGAGCACTGAAGCTTTCTTT. It is translated as CASDGGGASTEAFF.

This clone was observed a single time. The genes are TRBV20-1 and TRBJ2-7; possible D gene TRBD2, 7 bases. The CDR3 spans 14 residues. CDR1 and CDR2 (germline): DFQATT, SNEGSKA (reference sequence). V gave up 3 bases and J gave up 3 bases, with 15 bases separating them. The CDR3 DNA sequence: TGCAGTGCTAGTGGGGGCGGACTAGACTACGAGCAGTACTTC. It encodes CSASGGGLDYEQYF.

The J gene is TRBJ2-1, the V gene TRBV19; perhaps TRBD1 as D (5 bases). The germline CDR1 and CDR2 sequences are LNHDA and SQIVND (reference sequence). Trimming cost V 3 bases and J 3 bases, with 12 bases left between them. The CDR3 runs 15 residues. The CDR3 coding sequence is TGTGCCAGTAGTATGAGCAGGGTCGGCTACAATGAGCAGTTCTTC. Translated: CASSMSRVGYNEQFF. The full variable domain, in which reference TRBV19 and TRBJ2-1 provide the parts outside the CDR3, is DGGITQSPKYLFRKEGQNVTLSCEQNLNHDAMYWYRQDPGQGLRLIYYSQIVNDFQKGDIAEGYSVSREKKESFPLTVTSAQKNPTAFYLCASSMSRVGYNEQFFGPGTRLTVL.

The chain uses TRBV10-3 and TRBJ1-2, with 8 bases aligning to TRBD1. The CDR3 length is 17 residues. Germline V CDR1 and CDR2: ENHRY, SYGVKD. V gave up 0 bases and J gave up 4 bases; unmatched junction bases: 10. In DNA form, the CDR3 reads TGTGCCATCAGTGAGTCTGCCTTCAGGGGGCTGGGCTATGGCTACACCTTC. Translated, it gives CAISESAFRGLGYGYTF.

CDR3 loop: CASSQGRGGVGYEQYF. CDR3 nucleotides: TGTGCCAGCAGCCAAGGGCGAGGGGGGGTAGGGTACGAGCAGTACTTC. The chain joins TRBV3-1 (or the pseudogene TRBV3-2) to TRBJ2-7, with D maybe TRBD2 (7 bases). Trimming took off 1 base at V and 4 bases at J, with 17 bases between the two ends. The germline CDR1 and CDR2 sequences are LGHDT and YNNKEL (reference sequence). The CDR3 is 16 residues long.

This chain connects TRBV30 to TRBJ2-2; tentatively, D is TRBD1 (6 bases). CDR1 is GTSNPN, CDR2 SVGIG, per germline (reference sequence). V lost 4 bases to trimming and J lost 1 base, with 13 bases between them. This CDR3 has 15 residues. The CDR3 loop is CAWKYPDRNTGELFF. CDR3 sequence (DNA): TGTGCCTGGAAATACCCGGACAGGAACACCGGGGAGCTGTTTTTT.

As for this clone: At one end the junction does not follow the germline gene, possibly because of a read error. J is TRBJ2-5 and V is TRBV6-1; 7 nucleotides match TRBD1. The germline V gene has CDR1 MNHNS and CDR2 SASEGT. The CDR3 extends over 13 amino acids. DNA for the CDR3: TGTGCCGGCAGTGACGGGACAGAAGAGACCCAGTACTTC. Protein: CAGSDGTEETQYF.

J is TRBJ1-3 and V is TRBV3-1 (or the pseudogene TRBV3-2); D is possibly TRBD1 (6 bases). The CDR3 length is 12 residues. Germline assignment: CDR1 LGHDT and CDR2 YNNKEL (reference sequence). V lost 3 bases and J 10 bases, leaving 10 bases between the germline ends. CDR3 coding DNA: TGTGCCAGCAGCCACCCCCAGGGGACCATATATTTT. As protein: CASSHPQGTIYF.

This clone was observed once. The V and J genes are TRBV19 and TRBJ2-5, with 7 bases matching TRBD2. CDR3 length: 14 residues. Per the germline V gene, CDR1 is LNHDA and CDR2 is SQIVND (reference sequence). The trim removed 1 base at V and 5 bases at J, leaving 4 bases unmatched. The CDR3 bases are TGTGCCAGTAGTATAGCCGCGGGGGTGGAGACCCAGTACTTC. Amino acids: CASSIAAGVETQYF.

V is TRBV5-4 and J is TRBJ2-3; possibly TRBD1 for D (6 bases). Trimming cost V 4 bases and J 0 bases, with 15 bases left between them. The CDR3 totals 16 residues. The V gene's germline CDR1 is SGHNT and CDR2 YYREEE (reference sequence). The CDR3 DNA is TGTGCCAGCAGCCCCAAGCCGGGACAAAGCACAGATACGCAGTATTTT. Protein sequence: CASSPKPGQSTDTQYF.

This chain links TRBV28 with TRBJ2-1, with D tentatively TRBD2 (6 bases). The CDR3 has 14 residues. Trimming pared 6 bases from V and 10 bases from J, leaving 19 bases between. Looked up from germline, CDR1 is MDHEN and CDR2 is SYDVKM. CDR3 in amino acids: CASRVTSLGGEQFF. CDR3 nucleotides: TGTGCCAGCAGAGTGACTTCCTTGGGGGGAGAGCAGTTCTTC.

This clone has only a few counts. The genes are TRBV5-8 and TRBJ1-5; 10 bases match TRBD1. The CDR3 is 16 residues long. V shed 3 bases, J shed 6 bases, and the junction held 9 bases outside the gene matches. From germline, CDR1 is SGHTS and CDR2 YDEGEE. The CDR3 DNA follows: TGTGCCAGCAGCTCACCCGGGACAGGGGCCAGTCAGCCCCAGCATTTT. The encoded protein is CASSSPGTGASQPQHF.

This clone occurred once. The chain is built from TRBV19 and TRBJ1-5; possibly TRBD1 for D (6 bases). The length of the CDR3 is 13 residues. Trimming removed 10 bases at V and 10 bases at J, with 20 bases between. From germline, CDR1 is LNHDA and CDR2 SQIVND (reference sequence). The CDR3, as DNA: TGTGCCACGACGGGACATCAGGGAACACCCCAGCATTTT. Amino acid sequence: CATTGHQGTPQHF.